These 7 T cell receptor beta chains were sequenced from one sample in a study of T cells in Graves' hyperthyroidism and ophthalmopathy. There were TCR beta CDR3 regions amplified from RNA transcripts. Initially, a first-round RT-PCR of the TCR CDR3 employed the HTBI primer set. TCRdb redid the calling of the multiplex PCR reads with MiXCR, one entry per CDR3 protein. The repertoire holds over 650,000 distinct CDR3 sequences, with 16% as singletons. Sequencing was done on a sample of blood. The receptors originated from a man between 18 and 29 years old with Graves' hyperthyroidism.

The rearrangement uses TRBV27 and TRBJ2-3, with 9 bases aligning to TRBD1. V dropped 2 bases and J dropped 6; count of bases not matched to a gene: 9. Germline V gene sequence: CDR1 MNHEY, CDR2 SMNVEV (reference sequence). The CDR3 runs 16 residues. The CDR3 is CASSLSSGQGFDTQYF. In DNA form, the CDR3 reads TGTGCCAGCAGTTTAAGCTCGGGACAGGGTTTTGATACGCAGTATTTT.

This clonotype was seen repeatedly, ten times or more. This chain uses TRBV28 with TRBJ2-1, with 11 bases aligning to TRBD1. CDR1 is MDHEN and CDR2 is SYDVKM in the germline V gene. V gave up 1 base and J gave up 5 bases; unmatched junction bases: 7. The CDR3 extends over 17 amino acids. In DNA, the CDR3 is TGTGCCAGCAGTTTATCCCTGGACAGGGGGCTACACAATGAGCAGTTCTTC. Amino acids: CASSLSLDRGLHNEQFF. The entire variable domain, with the rest obtained from reference TRBV28 and TRBJ2-1, is as follows: DVKVTQSSRYLVKRTGEKVFLECVQDMDHENMFWYRQDPGLGLRLIYFSYDVKMKEKGDIPEGYSVSREKKERFSLILESASTNQTSMYLCASSLSLDRGLHNEQFFGPGTRLTVL.

This clonotype was seen only a few times. This sequence joins TRBV6-4 and TRBJ2-7, with D hard to call. Germline lookup yields CDR1 MRHNA and CDR2 SNTAGT. The CDR3 is 13 amino acids. V was clipped by 9 bases and J by 5 bases, with 17 bases between them. The CDR3 bases are TGTGCCAGTAGTTACTCGAATCGGAACGAGCAGTACTTC. Translating gives CASSYSNRNEQYF.

This clonotype was recorded many times. V is TRBV12-3 or TRBV12-4 and J is TRBJ2-2, with TRBD2 matching over 10 bases. J lost 4 bases, V lost 8 bases, and 13 bases had no gene match. The length of the CDR3 is 17 residues. The CDR3 region has the DNA TGTGCCAGCCTCCCTGACGGGAGCGGGAGGGGCACCGGGGAGCTGTTTTTT. Translated, it gives CASLPDGSGRGTGELFF.

J is TRBJ2-1 and V is TRBV19; D uncertain. CDR1 and CDR2 from the germline V gene are LNHDA and SQIVND (reference sequence). The CDR3 runs 17 residues. Trimming cost V 3 bases and J 0 bases, with 15 bases left between them. CDR3 loop: CASSIGPGRASYNEQFF. CDR3 DNA sequence: TGTGCCAGTAGTATTGGTCCGGGCCGGGCCTCCTACAATGAGCAGTTCTTC.

This clonotype has at least ten counts. CDR3 amino acids: CAISVGLTITDTQYF. For the CDR3, the DNA is TGTGCCATCAGTGTGGGACTAACGATCACAGATACGCAGTATTTT. The chain has TRBV10-3 and TRBJ2-3, with TRBD2 identical over 7 bases. The germline gives CDR1 ENHRY, CDR2 SYGVKD. The CDR3 length is 15 residues. The ends lost 4 bases at V and 2 bases at J; junction bases unmatched: 6.

This clonotype was recorded many times. The chain has TRBV7-2 and TRBJ2-7; D is possibly TRBD2 (6 bases). Trimming shortened V by 2 bases and J by 7 bases, and 15 bases separated the two germline ends. This CDR3 contains 14 residues. CDR1 and CDR2 from the germline V gene are SGHTA and FQGNSA. This chain's CDR3 is CASSLLHSAGEQYF. The DNA of the CDR3 is TGTGCCAGCAGCTTATTACACTCAGCGGGTGAGCAGTACTTC.